The present T cell receptor beta chain was sequenced within a study of cytomegalovirus exposure and HLA in healthy donors. About the study: An earlier analysis found some 120 million unique TCR beta sequences from 150 million to 200 million T cells. Drawn from HLA-typed donors, about 85 million unique TCRs were held in an early data release.

Study-wide results and caveats: In a later analysis, a missense DCLRE1C variant was linked to TCR beta V- and J-gene trimming. Per a prior analysis, the majority of TCR beta V segments were productive roughly 90% or roughly 30% of the time.

As concerns this clone: Its target is not known.

60 Vbeta and 13 Jbeta primers were used in PCR. Generated by immunoSEQ multiplex PCR, the TCRdb table keeps only in-frame clones and is missing some. The sample has some 200,000 clones, approximately 80% seen once. The TCR was taken from a woman aged 45-65 years in good health and CMV-seropositive. The sequenced material came from PBMCs.

CDR3 coding DNA: TGTGCCAGCAGTTTAAGCGTGGCGAGCACAGATACGCAGTATTTT. It encodes CASSLSVASTDTQYF. The chain recombines TRBV28 with TRBJ2-3; no clear D gene. V was cut by 2 bases and J by 0 bases, with 9 bases left in between. The CDR3 is 15 residues long. Germline V gene sequence: CDR1 MDHEN, CDR2 SYDVKM. Drawing the rest from reference TRBV28 and TRBJ2-3, the complete variable domain is DVKVTQSSRYLVKRTGEKVFLECVQDMDHENMFWYRQDPGLGLRLIYFSYDVKMKEKGDIPEGYSVSREKKERFSLILESASTNQTSMYLCASSLSVASTDTQYFGPGTRLTVL.